The 25 T cell receptor beta chains below come from one sample, sequenced in a study of technical replicates of blood from a handful of donors. Generated by immunoSEQ multiplex PCR, the TCRdb table keeps only in-frame clones and is missing some. The sample has 50,000 to 65,000 clones, over 90% seen once; the top ten hold about 4.4%. Sequencing was performed on PBMCs. These receptors all come from a human donor in good health. Some clones in this sample may be carry-over from other donors' samples.

The CDR3 loop is CASSLRADSSYNEQFF. The CDR3 nucleotides are TGTGCCAGCAGCCTCCGAGCGGATAGCTCCTACAATGAGCAGTTCTTC. V is TRBV11-2 and J is TRBJ2-1, with D tentatively TRBD2 (5 bases). Trimming took off 5 bases at V and 0 bases at J, with 14 bases between the two ends. The CDR3 is 16 residues long. Germline lookup yields CDR1 SGHAT and CDR2 FQNNGV.

The V call is TRBV7-8, the J call TRBJ1-1, with 12 bases lining up with TRBD1. Trimming took 7 bases from V and 6 from J; bases not matched to a gene: 9. From germline, CDR1 is SGHVS and CDR2 FQNEAQ. This CDR3 is 15 amino acids long. The CDR3 coding sequence is TGTGCCAGCAAAGCCGGGACAGGGGGCTTCTCTGAAGCTTTCTTT. This sequence encodes CASKAGTGGFSEAFF.

The chain combines TRBV29-1 with TRBJ1-2; TRBD1 agrees at 8 bases. Germline lookup yields CDR1 SQVTM and CDR2 ANQGSEA. V trimming: 4 bases; J trimming: 2 bases; junction bases outside the gene matches: 15. The CDR3 is 17 residues long. The CDR3: CSVAGQGTGERNYGYTF. As DNA, the CDR3 is TGCAGCGTTGCAGGACAGGGAACGGGGGAACGGAACTATGGCTACACCTTC.

This chain uses TRBV7-9 with TRBJ2-1, with 8 nucleotides matching TRBD2. Germline assignment: CDR1 SEHNR and CDR2 FQNEAQ (reference sequence). This CDR3 is 13 amino acids long. V lost 4 bases and J lost 8; bases outside the gene matches: 4. CDR3 coding DNA: TGTGCCAGCAGCTCGGGAGGGGGGTATGAGCAGTTCTTC. Protein: CASSSGGGYEQFF.

The chain employs TRBV29-1 and TRBJ2-7, with D possibly matching TRBD1 (6 bases). This CDR3 comprises 11 residues. Germline V gene lookup returns CDR1 SQVTM and CDR2 ANQGSEA. V was pared by 6 bases and J by 4 bases, with 10 bases between. The CDR3 spells CSVEDRYEQYF. The CDR3 DNA is TGCAGCGTGGAGGACAGATACGAGCAGTACTTC.

The J gene is TRBJ1-2, the V gene TRBV6-1, with 10 bases matching TRBD1. Trimming at V came to 7 bases and at J to 4 bases, leaving 6 bases not matched to a gene. Germline V lookup: CDR1 MNHNS, CDR2 SASEGT. This CDR3 comprises 14 residues. The CDR3 DNA follows: TGTGCCAGCACCAGACAGGGGGCGGGCTATGGCTACACCTTC. Translating it yields CASTRQGAGYGYTF.

The chain combines TRBV5-4 with TRBJ2-5, with D perhaps TRBD2 (5 bases). This CDR3 has 13 amino acids. V was trimmed by 5 bases and J by 5 bases, leaving 13 bases between them. CDR1 is SGHNT, CDR2 YYREEE, per germline (reference sequence). CDR3 in amino acids: CASRWETGETQYF. CDR3 nucleotides: TGTGCCAGCAGGTGGGAAACGGGGGAGACCCAGTACTTC. Filled out from reference TRBV5-4 and TRBJ2-5, the complete variable domain reads ETGVTQSPTHLIKTRGQQVTLRCSSQSGHNTVSWYQQALGQGPQFIFQYYREEENGRGNFPPRFSGLQFPNYSSELNVNALELDDSALYLCASRWETGETQYFGPGTRLLVL.

The gene calls are TRBV14 and TRBJ2-2; D unclear. The CDR3 runs 14 residues. The V and J ends lost 4 bases and 2 bases respectively, with 8 bases between them. Per germline, CDR1 SGHDN and CDR2 FVKESK. The CDR3 here is CASSLASNTGELFF. In DNA, the CDR3 is TGTGCCAGCAGCCTAGCAAGTAACACCGGGGAGCTGTTTTTT.

V gene TRBV4-3 combines with J gene TRBJ2-5, with 10 bases that match TRBD2. Per germline, CDR1 LGHNA and CDR2 YSLEER. This CDR3 is built from 17 residues. The J segment lost 5 bases and the V segment lost 1 base, leaving 10 bases of the junction unmatched. The CDR3 DNA follows: TGCGCCAGCAGCCAAGGAATAACTAGCGGGGTCCCGGAGACCCAGTACTTC. It specifies CASSQGITSGVPETQYF.

The chain employs TRBV7-2 and TRBJ1-1, with 11 bases matching TRBD1. This CDR3 has 14 residues. The germline V gene has CDR1 SGHTA and CDR2 FQGNSA. The V segment lost 6 bases and the J segment 4 bases; nucleotides outside the gene matches: 4. CDR3 bases: TGTGCCAGCAGAACCGGGACAGGGGGCACTGAAGCTTTCTTT. As protein: CASRTGTGGTEAFF.

The chain recombines TRBV4-3 with TRBJ2-3; the match to TRBD2 covers 10 bases. With 1 base clipped from V and 6 bases from J, the junction kept 7 bases outside the gene matches. Germline CDR1 and CDR2: LGHNA and YSLEER. The CDR3 consists of 16 residues. The CDR3 sequence is CASSQAQREGRDTQYF. CDR3 DNA sequence: TGCGCCAGCAGCCAAGCACAGCGGGAGGGCCGGGATACGCAGTATTTT.

The rearrangement links TRBV6-1 to TRBJ2-7, with unresolved D. Germline loops: CDR1 MNHNS, CDR2 SASEGT. The V gene lost 0 bases and the J gene lost 2 bases, with 8 bases spanning the gap. The length of the CDR3 is 14 residues. CDR3: CASSEAARTYEQYF. CDR3 bases: TGTGCCAGCAGTGAAGCGGCCCGTACCTACGAGCAGTACTTC.

This rearrangement joins TRBV7-3 to TRBJ2-2; 7 bases line up with TRBD1. The CDR3 totals 15 residues. With V trimmed by 4 bases and J by 5 bases, 7 bases remained unmatched. Germline CDR1 reads SGHTA; CDR2 reads FQGTGA. The CDR3 loop reads CASSSTGTRTGELFF. In DNA, the CDR3 is TGTGCCAGCAGCTCGACAGGGACCAGGACCGGGGAGCTGTTTTTT.

The sample holds a few counts of this clone. V and J are TRBV4-3 and TRBJ1-1, with D possibly being TRBD1 (5 bases). The CDR3 is 16 amino acids. V lost 1 base, J lost 5 bases, and 17 bases lay in between. Germline values: CDR1 LGHNA, CDR2 YSLEER. In DNA form, the CDR3 reads TGCGCCAGCAGCCAAGTGGGTGGAGCAGGGAGGACTGAAGCTTTCTTT. It encodes CASSQVGGAGRTEAFF.

This clone was picked up one time. The rearrangement joins TRBV6-5 to TRBJ2-7, with 7 bases lining up with TRBD2. This CDR3 region has 15 residues. The ends lost 1 base at V and 4 bases at J; junction bases unmatched: 7. CDR1 is MNHEY, CDR2 SVGAGI, per germline. The CDR3 DNA reads as TGTGCCAGCAGTTACTGGGCGGGAGTGTTTTACGAGCAGTACTTC. Protein product: CASSYWAGVFYEQYF.

The chain recombines TRBV5-1 with TRBJ1-2; D uncertain. CDR1 and CDR2 (germline): SGHRS, YFSETQ. V was trimmed by 4 bases and J by 3 bases, leaving 10 bases between them. The CDR3 totals 13 residues. The CDR3 sequence: CASSLDLDYGYTF. CDR3 sequence (DNA): TGCGCCAGCAGCCTAGACCTTGACTATGGCTACACCTTC.

The J gene is TRBJ2-3, the V gene TRBV15, with TRBD1 identical over 7 bases. Germline V gene lookup returns CDR1 LNHNV and CDR2 YYDKDF (reference sequence). The CDR3 has 14 residues. Trimming removed 6 bases from V and 3 bases from J; junction bases left unmatched: 6. CDR3 residues: CATSQGDTTDTQYF. CDR3 sequence (DNA): TGTGCCACCAGTCAGGGGGACACGACAGATACGCAGTATTTT.

This chain connects TRBV19 to TRBJ1-5; D possibly corresponds to TRBD1 (5 bases). CDR1 is LNHDA, CDR2 SQIVND, per germline (reference sequence). The CDR3 runs to 14 residues. V shed 1 base and J shed 4 bases, with 8 bases lying between them. CDR3 sequence (DNA): TGTGCCAGTAGTATAGTCGGGGGAAATCAGCCCCAGCATTTT. Translation gives CASSIVGGNQPQHF.

CDR3 amino acids: CASSAGGNYGYTF. CDR3 coding DNA: TGTGCCAGCAGTGCAGGGGGGAACTATGGCTACACCTTC. The genes are TRBV6-4 and TRBJ1-2; 7 nucleotides agree with TRBD1. CDR3 length: 13 amino acids. Germline CDR1 and CDR2: MRHNA and SNTAGT. The V gene end was trimmed by 4 bases and the J gene end by 2 bases; junction bases not matched to a gene: 1.

This chain connects TRBV14 to TRBJ2-7; D may be TRBD1 (6 bases). V shed 6 bases and J shed 2 bases, with 11 bases lying between them. There are 13 residues in the CDR3. Germline CDR1 SGHDN, CDR2 FVKESK. The CDR3: CASRLQGPYEQYF. In nucleotides, the CDR3 is TGTGCCAGCAGGCTACAGGGACCCTACGAGCAGTACTTC.

J is TRBJ1-2 and V is TRBV30; no clear D gene. V was trimmed by 2 bases and J by 3 bases, leaving 7 bases between them. CDR3 size: 12 residues. The germline gives CDR1 GTSNPN, CDR2 SVGIG (reference sequence). The CDR3 loop reads CAWSRDYYGYTF. CDR3 nucleotides: TGTGCCTGGAGTCGGGATTACTATGGCTACACCTTC. Together with reference TRBV30 and TRBJ1-2, the CDR3 gives the full variable domain: SQTIHQWPATLVQPVGSPLSLECTVEGTSNPNLYWYRQAAGRGLQLLFYSVGIGQISSEVPQNLSASRPQDRQFILSSKKLLLSDSGFYLCAWSRDYYGYTFGSGTRLTVV.

The chain has TRBV7-6 and TRBJ2-4; 13 nucleotides line up with TRBD2. This CDR3 is built from 18 residues. The trim removed 1 base at V and 1 base at J, leaving 4 bases unmatched. Germline V gene sequence: CDR1 SGHVS, CDR2 FNYEAQ. The CDR3 sequence: CASSLVTSGGVAKNIQYF. The CDR3 nucleotides are TGTGCCAGCAGCTTAGTCACTAGCGGGGGGGTCGCCAAAAACATTCAGTACTTC.

V and J are TRBV4-1 and TRBJ1-2; no reliable D call. Germline V gene sequence: CDR1 MGHRA, CDR2 YSYEKL. This CDR3 spans 14 amino acids. The ends were cut back, 0 bases at V and 4 bases at J, with 9 bases in the middle. CDR3 sequence reads: CASSQDRGTYGYTF. CDR3 sequence (DNA): TGCGCCAGCAGCCAAGATCGGGGAACCTATGGCTACACCTTC.

The V and J genes are TRBV10-3 and TRBJ2-7; 7 nucleotides agree with TRBD2. Trimming removed 3 bases from V and 2 bases from J; junction bases left unmatched: 10. The CDR3 covers 16 residues. Germline CDR1 ENHRY, CDR2 SYGVKD. Here the CDR3 reads CAISDQAGDLTYEQYF. The DNA of the CDR3 is TGTGCCATCAGTGACCAGGCGGGGGACCTAACCTACGAGCAGTACTTC.

The chain has TRBV7-3 and TRBJ2-5, with 12 bases aligning to TRBD2. Per germline, CDR1 SGHTA and CDR2 FQGTGA. V lost 0 bases and J lost 5; bases outside the gene matches: 1. This CDR3 is built from 15 residues. In DNA form, the CDR3 reads TGTGCCAGCAGCTTAACTGGACTAGCGGGGGAGACCCAGTACTTC. Its translation: CASSLTGLAGETQYF.